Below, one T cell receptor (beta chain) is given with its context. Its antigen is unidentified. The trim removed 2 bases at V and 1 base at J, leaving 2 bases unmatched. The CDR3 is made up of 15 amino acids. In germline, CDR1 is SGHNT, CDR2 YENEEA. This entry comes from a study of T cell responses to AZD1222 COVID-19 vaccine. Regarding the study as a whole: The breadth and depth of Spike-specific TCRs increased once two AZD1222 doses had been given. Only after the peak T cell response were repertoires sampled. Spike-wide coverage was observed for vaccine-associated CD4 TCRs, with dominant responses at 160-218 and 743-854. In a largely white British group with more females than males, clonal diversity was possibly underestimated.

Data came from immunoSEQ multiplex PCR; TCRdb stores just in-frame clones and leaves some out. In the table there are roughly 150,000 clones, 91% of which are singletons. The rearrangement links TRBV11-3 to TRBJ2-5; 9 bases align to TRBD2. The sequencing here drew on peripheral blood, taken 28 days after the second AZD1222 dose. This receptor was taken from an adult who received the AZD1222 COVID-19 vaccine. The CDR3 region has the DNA TGTGCCAGCAGCTTACTAGCGGGGCCCCAAGAGACCCAGTACTTC. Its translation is CASSLLAGPQETQYF. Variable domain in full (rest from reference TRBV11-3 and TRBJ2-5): EAGVVQSPRYKIIEKKQPVAFWCNPISGHNTLYWYLQNLGQGPELLIRYENEEAVDDSQLPKDRFSAERLKGVDSTLKIQPAELGDSAVYLCASSLLAGPQETQYFGPGTRLLVL.